This is a list of T cell receptor beta chains from one sample in a study of T cells in Graves' hyperthyroidism and ophthalmopathy. One entry per CDR3 protein results from TCRdb running MiXCR on the multiplex PCR reads. In the table there are under 650,000 distinct CDR3 sequences, around 15% of which are singletons. Sequencing used blood. These receptors came from a woman between 25 and 40 years old with Graves' hyperthyroidism. Each CDR3 is given with its conserved first and last residue. The order of the fields is J gene, D gene, clone size, V gene, CDR3 protein, CDR3 DNA. A D gene is named only where the DNA matches it firmly. Expanded clones get a size class; other rows say once, few or many, or leave the size out.

TRBJ1-3 | TRBD1 | few | TRBV11-2 | CASSEGTAGNTIYF | TGTGCCAGCAGCGAAGGGACAGCAGGAAACACCATATATTTT
TRBJ1-3 | - | - | TRBV4-1 | CASSPQWKGAGNTIYF | TGCGCCAGCAGCCCCCAATGGAAAGGGGCTGGAAACACCATATATTTT
TRBJ1-1 | - | - | TRBV29-1 | CSVVVSKGAEAFF | TGCAGCGTTGTGGTCTCTAAGGGCGCTGAAGCTTTCTTT
TRBJ1-2 | - | many | TRBV27 | CASRPRDPLGRYGYTF | TGTGCCAGCAGGCCCCGGGACCCCCTCGGGCGCTATGGCTACACCTTC
TRBJ2-5 | - | - | TRBV5-5 | CASSPRAGGETQYF | TGTGCCAGCAGCCCCAGGGCCGGGGGAGAGACCCAGTACTTC
TRBJ2-5 | TRBD2 | - | TRBV18 | CASSIAGGPAMKTQYF | TGTGCCAGCTCAATAGCGGGAGGGCCCGCAATGAAGACCCAGTACTTC
TRBJ2-4 | TRBD1 | few | TRBV3-1 | CASSNLGRGNIQYF | TGTGCCAGCAGCAACTTGGGCAGGGGGAACATTCAGTACTTC
TRBJ2-5 | - | - | TRBV20-1 | CSATIGSGGTKTQYF | TGCAGTGCTACTATCGGGTCTGGGGGTACAAAGACCCAGTACTTC
TRBJ2-7 | - | - | TRBV12-3/TRBV12-4 | CASSRHAGNEQYF | TGTGCCAGCAGTCGCCATGCGGGCAACGAGCAGTACTTC
TRBJ2-3 | TRBD1 | many | TRBV7-8 | CASSPRQGSTDTQYF | TGTGCCAGCAGCCCCAGACAGGGTAGCACAGATACGCAGTATTTT